This T cell receptor beta chain derives from a study of T-cell memory formation after mild COVID-19. Study-level background: TCR clusters showed largely donor specificity. General observations from the study: Prior to infection, memory already included some responding clones, suggesting cross-reactive memory joined.

From 5'RACE with constant-segment primers came TCR alpha and TCR beta cDNA libraries that carried sample barcodes and UMIs. Via MiXCR, TCRdb re-called the 5' RACE reads, giving one row per CDR3 protein. The table has approximately 430,000 distinct CDR3 sequences, around a quarter seen once; the top ten hold over 10%. The CDR3 contains 13 residues. Between the trimmed V and J ends, which lost 10 bases and 2 bases, there was a span of 15 bases. CDR1 and CDR2 (germline): MGHDK, SYGVNS. On this clonotype: Its antigen remains unknown.

The receptor was isolated from an adult woman who had mild COVID-19 (a few samples of this study predate the infection). Cell type and time point are not known. Sequenced input: PBMCs or a T cell subset sorted from them (not recorded which). The chain combines TRBV25-1 with TRBJ2-7; TRBD2 is a possible D gene (5 bases). DNA for the CDR3: TGTGCCACCAAGCTAGCAGACCCCTACGAGCAGTACTTC. Translating it yields CATKLADPYEQYF.